This is a list of T cell receptor beta chains from one sample in a study of blood T cells in healthy people across ages. TCRdb called the 5' RACE reads again in MiXCR, with one record for every CDR3 protein. The sample lists roughly 1.9 million distinct CDR3 sequences, approximately 40% occurring once. Sequencing was performed on blood. The receptors were sampled from a human donor in good health. Each CDR3 is given with its conserved first and last residue. The D gene is left open where the match is weak. Some rows have no size entry. The others give once, few or many, or a class for an expanded clone.

>TRBJ2-1|TRBV5-5|NA|TRBD2
TGTGCCAGCAGCCGGACTAGCGGGGGGGCCGGTCACAATGAGCAGTTCTTC
CASSRTSGGAGHNEQFF
>TRBJ2-4|TRBV3-1|NA|NA
TGTGCCAGCAGCCAAGAGAGCTACACTAAAAACATTCAGTACTTC
CASSQESYTKNIQYF
>TRBJ1-2|TRBV7-9|many|NA
TGTGCCAGCAGCTTCGACAACTATGGCTACACCTTC
CASSFDNYGYTF
>TRBJ1-5|TRBV6-2/TRBV6-3|NA|NA
TGTGCCAGCAGTCCCCATCGGATGGGGATTAATCAGCCCCAGCATTTT
CASSPHRMGINQPQHF
>TRBJ2-1|TRBV24-1|NA|NA
TGTGCCACCAGTGATAACAGCTGGCCCCTCTACAATGAGCAGTTCTTC
CATSDNSWPLYNEQFF
>TRBJ2-3|TRBV7-9|few|NA
TGTGCCAGCAGCTTACGGGGCATCACAGATACGCAGTATTTT
CASSLRGITDTQYF
>TRBJ1-5|TRBV20-1|NA|NA
TGCAGTGCGTCAGGGGAATATCAGCCCCAGCATTTT
CSASGEYQPQHF
>TRBJ2-3|TRBV6-5|many|TRBD1
TGTGCCAGCAACAGACCGGGACAGGGAACAGATACGCAGTATTTT
CASNRPGQGTDTQYF
>TRBJ2-7|TRBV5-1|NA|TRBD2
TGTGCCAGCAGTTTAGCTAGCGGGGGTCTCAGCTACGAGCAGTACTTC
CASSLASGGLSYEQYF
>TRBJ2-3|TRBV5-1|NA|NA
TGCGCCAGCAGCTTGTCTAGGACCAACGAGGGGGCGCAGTATTTT
CASSLSRTNEGAQYF
>TRBJ2-7|TRBV5-4|NA|TRBD1
TGTGCCAGCAGCTCTCTGACAGGGCCGAACGAGCAGTACTTC
CASSSLTGPNEQYF
>TRBJ1-2|TRBV5-6|few|NA
TGTGCCAGCAGCTTCCCCTCTGATGGAGTTAATGGCTACACCTTC
CASSFPSDGVNGYTF
>TRBJ1-1|TRBV11-1|NA|TRBD1
TGTGCCAGCAGCTTCGGACAGGCGGGAGGTGAAGCTTTCTTT
CASSFGQAGGEAFF
>TRBJ2-7|TRBV10-3|few|NA
TGTGCCACTTACAAGGGCTGGACAGACCCCTCCTACGAGCAGTACTTC
CATYKGWTDPSYEQYF
>TRBJ1-5|TRBV4-1|NA|TRBD1
TGCGCCAGCAGCCAAGGACAGGGGAATGAGCCCCAGCATTTT
CASSQGQGNEPQHF
>TRBJ2-3|TRBV6-1|few|NA
TGTGCCAGTTTCCCGGGTCTCGTGGATACGCAGTATTTT
CASFPGLVDTQYF
>TRBJ1-2|TRBV29-1|NA|TRBD1
TGCAGCGTCCGGACAGGGGTTGATGGCTACACCTTC
CSVRTGVDGYTF
>TRBJ1-1|TRBV29-1|NA|NA
TGCAGCGTTGACTCGGGGGCGACGAACACTGAAGCTTTCTTT
CSVDSGATNTEAFF
>TRBJ1-2|TRBV15|NA|NA
TGTGCCACCCGGACCCGAGCCGTCGATGGCTACACCTTC
CATRTRAVDGYTF
>TRBJ2-3|TRBV12-3/TRBV12-4|few|TRBD2
TGTGCCAGCAGCTACGTAGCGGGGTTAAGCACAGATACGCAGTATTTT
CASSYVAGLSTDTQYF
>TRBJ2-1|TRBV7-2|NA|NA
TGTGCCAGCAGCACCGTAGCTAGCAATGAGCAGTTCTTC
CASSTVASNEQFF
>TRBJ2-1|TRBV5-5|few|NA
TGTGCCAGCACCTTCTCGTTTAATGAGCAGTTCTTC
CASTFSFNEQFF
>TRBJ2-5|TRBV13|NA|NA
TGTGCCAGCAGCTTAGGACTAGCCAGACAAGAGACCCAGTACTTC
CASSLGLARQETQYF
>TRBJ2-5|TRBV4-1|few|TRBD2
TGCGCCAGCACATCCGTTGGGGGGGGAGGGGAGACCCAGTACTTC
CASTSVGGGGETQYF
>TRBJ2-1|TRBV28|NA|NA
TGTGCCAGCAGAGGGGGTACGAATGAGCAGTTCTTC
CASRGGTNEQFF
>TRBJ1-4|TRBV7-2|few|NA
TGTGCCAGCAGCTTATCGTCTTCTGGGCGTTATAATGAAAAACTGTTTTTT
CASSLSSSGRYNEKLFF
>TRBJ2-5|TRBV4-3|many|TRBD2
TGCGCCAGCAGCCCGCGAACACTAGCGGGGGAGGGGCAAGAGACCCAGTACTTC
CASSPRTLAGEGQETQYF
>TRBJ2-2|TRBV7-2|few|TRBD2
TGTGCCAGCAGCTTAACGGCGGGACTAGCAACCGGGGAGCTGTTTTTT
CASSLTAGLATGELFF
>TRBJ2-1|TRBV7-2|NA|NA
TGTGCCAGCCAGGGGCAGGGTTCGACCAGCTCCTACAATGCGCAGTTCTTC
CASQGQGSTSSYNAQFF
>TRBJ1-2|TRBV29-1|NA|NA
TGCAGCGTACACTTCCAGGCCTCTGACTACACCTTC
CSVHFQASDYTF
>TRBJ2-7|TRBV7-2|few|TRBD2
TGTGCCAGCGGGTCCGGACTAGCGACCTACGAGCAGTACTTC
CASGSGLATYEQYF
>TRBJ1-2|TRBV7-9|NA|TRBD1
TGTGCCAGCAGCTTAGAGGGACAGGGCTATCTTTATGGCTACACCTTC
CASSLEGQGYLYGYTF
>TRBJ2-3|TRBV4-2|NA|NA
TGTGCCAGCCAAGCCCGGGCCCGAAGCACAGATACGCAGTATTTT
CASQARARSTDTQYF
>TRBJ2-1|TRBV5-5|few|TRBD2
TGTGCCAGCCCGGCGACTAGCGGGGGGTCCTACAATGAGCAGTTCTTC
CASPATSGGSYNEQFF
>TRBJ2-1|TRBV14|NA|NA
TGTGCCAGCAGCCAAGACCGGGACGTCCGGTTAAAGCAGTTCTTC
CASSQDRDVRLKQFF
>TRBJ1-5|TRBV6-2/TRBV6-3|NA|NA
TGTGCCAGCAGTCGGAATGGGGGGGCAGGGCAGCCCCAGCATTTT
CASSRNGGAGQPQHF
>TRBJ2-1|TRBV7-9|few|TRBD2
TGTGCCAGCAGCTCCAAACCGGGACTAGCGGGGGATTATGAGCAGTTCTTC
CASSSKPGLAGDYEQFF
>TRBJ1-1|TRBV15|NA|TRBD1
TGTGCCACCAGTGGACAGGCTATATGGAACACTGAAGCTTTCTTT
CATSGQAIWNTEAFF
>TRBJ2-1|TRBV7-2|NA|NA
TGTGCCAGCAGTGGAGGGGCAGGGAGGAATGAGCAGTTCTTC
CASSGGAGRNEQFF
>TRBJ1-1|TRBV7-9|NA|TRBD1
TGTGCCAGCAGCTTAGCGAGGCAGGGGGCTGAAGCTTTCTTT
CASSLARQGAEAFF
>TRBJ2-6|TRBV5-1|NA|NA
TGCGCCAGCAGCTTGGATCCGCAGGGGGCCAACGTCCTGACTTTC
CASSLDPQGANVLTF
>TRBJ1-6|TRBV3-1|NA|NA
TGTGCCAGCAGCCACAGTGCCTATAATTCACCCCTCCACTTT
CASSHSAYNSPLHF
>TRBJ1-4|TRBV11-2|NA|TRBD1
TGTGCCAGCAGCCGACAGGGGGCGGGTGAAAAACTGTTTTTT
CASSRQGAGEKLFF
>TRBJ1-1|TRBV6-2/TRBV6-3|NA|NA
TGTGCCAGCAGTTACGGATTTGGGGACCCGAACACTGAAGCTTTCTTT
CASSYGFGDPNTEAFF
>TRBJ2-1|TRBV3-1|NA|TRBD2
TGTGCCAGCAGCCAGGATTCGGGGGGGGTTTGGAATGAGCAGTTCTTC
CASSQDSGGVWNEQFF
>TRBJ2-2|TRBV11-2|once|TRBD1
TGTGCCAGCCGACACCTAACGGACAGGATTACCGGGGAGCTGTTTTTT
CASRHLTDRITGELFF
>TRBJ2-7|TRBV28|few|NA
TGTGCCAGCAGTTTGGTAGCACAGACCTCCTACGAGCAGTACTTC
CASSLVAQTSYEQYF
>TRBJ1-4|TRBV20-1|once|NA
TGCAGTGCTAGAACCCTCGGGGGTCTTAATGAAAAACTGTTTTTT
CSARTLGGLNEKLFF
>TRBJ2-5|TRBV5-1|few|TRBD1
TGCGCCAGCAGCTCGGGACAGGGATTTGTGACCCAGTACTTC
CASSSGQGFVTQYF
>TRBJ1-2|TRBV5-1|NA|TRBD1
TGCGCCAGCAGCCCAGGACAGGGGGCCCTTAACTATGGCTACACCTTC
CASSPGQGALNYGYTF
>TRBJ2-7|TRBV11-1|few|NA
TGTGCCAGCAGCCCCCTCCGCAGGGCCCACGAGCAGTACTTC
CASSPLRRAHEQYF